These 21 T cell receptor beta chains originate from one sample sequenced in a study of CD8 T cells in ankylosing spondylitis. MiXCR, applied by TCRdb to the 5' RACE reads, yields one record per CDR3 protein. The sample yields a few hundred thousand distinct CDR3 sequences, roughly a quarter seen once. The source material was blood, either unsorted or a sorted T cell fraction (not recorded which). The receptors come from a male donor with ankylosing spondylitis or in good health (not recorded which).

This rearrangement joins TRBV20-1 to TRBJ1-6, with 7 nucleotides matching TRBD1. CDR3 length equals 14 residues. Trimming took 5 bases from V and 7 from J; bases not matched to a gene: 8. The germline gives CDR1 DFQATT, CDR2 SNEGSKA (reference sequence). The CDR3 DNA reads TGCAGTGCTTACCCGACAGGGAGGAATTCACCCCTCCACTTT. Translated, it gives CSAYPTGRNSPLHF.

This clonotype was counted between two and nine times. V and J are TRBV5-1 and TRBJ2-7; D may correspond to TRBD1 or TRBD2 (5 bases each). The CDR3 has 15 amino acids. The V and J ends lost 1 base and 3 bases respectively, with 14 bases between them. Germline values: CDR1 SGHRS, CDR2 YFSETQ. CDR3 sequence (DNA): TGCGCCAGCAGCTTGACTTCAAGGGGAGACTACGAGCAGTACTTC. This encodes CASSLTSRGDYEQYF.

The rearrangement joins TRBV7-2 to TRBJ2-7, with 7 bases aligning to TRBD1. Germline CDR1 and CDR2: SGHTA and FQGNSA. The CDR3 runs to 17 residues. The V and J ends lost 0 bases and 3 bases, in that order; junction bases with no gene match: 11. The CDR3 bases are TGTGCCAGCAGCTTAGCGATGGCCCCGGGACAGTTCTACGAGCAGTACTTC. Amino acids: CASSLAMAPGQFYEQYF.

This sequence joins TRBV6-1 and TRBJ1-6; the D gene is possibly TRBD1 (5 bases). Per the germline V gene, CDR1 is MNHNS and CDR2 is SASEGT. This CDR3 comprises 14 residues. V gave up 6 bases and J gave up 9 bases, with 15 bases separating them. The CDR3 loop is CASSGGTRSSPLHF. CDR3 bases: TGTGCCAGCAGCGGGGGGACGCGAAGTTCACCCCTCCACTTT.

This clonotype was picked up many times. J is TRBJ2-5 and V is TRBV3-1; TRBD1 aligns across 7 bases. V shed 6 bases and J 0 bases; nucleotides not matched to a gene: 7. This CDR3 contains 15 residues. CDR1 and CDR2 (germline): LGHDT, YNNKEL (reference sequence). The CDR3 region is CASRRGTANQETQYF. As DNA, the CDR3 is TGTGCCAGCAGACGAGGGACAGCCAACCAAGAGACCCAGTACTTC.

This chain uses TRBV9 with TRBJ1-6; D is unresolved. V lost 1 base to trimming and J lost 9 bases, with 14 bases between them. CDR1 SGDLS and CDR2 YYNGEE come from the germline V gene. The CDR3 length is 15 residues. The CDR3 region has the DNA TGTGCCAGCAGCGTATCTCCGTGGGGTGGTTCACCCCTCCACTTT. It specifies CASSVSPWGGSPLHF.

The V and J genes are TRBV7-2 and TRBJ2-3, with D possibly matching TRBD2 (5 bases). There are 13 residues in the CDR3. Germline loops: CDR1 SGHTA, CDR2 FQGNSA. V was cut by 5 bases and J by 2 bases, with 8 bases left in between. CDR3 loop: CASSRTVTDTQYF. The DNA of the CDR3 is TGTGCCAGCAGCAGGACTGTCACAGATACGCAGTATTTT.

This clonotype was counted a few times. This chain joins TRBV15 and TRBJ2-1; tentatively, D is TRBD2 (5 bases). The V end lost 1 base, the J end lost 12 bases, and 16 bases lay between the germline ends. Germline V lookup: CDR1 LNHNV, CDR2 YYDKDF (reference sequence). The CDR3 sequence is 14 residues long. CDR3 sequence: CATSRAEVYRGQFF. The CDR3, as DNA: TGTGCCACCAGCAGAGCCGAAGTTTACCGGGGGCAGTTCTTC.

As to this clonotype: This may come from a read error, since a much larger clone is one base off. The gene calls are TRBV9 and TRBJ2-3, with 10 bases identical to TRBD2. The CDR3 loop spans 19 amino acids. CDR1 and CDR2 (germline): SGDLS, YYNGEE. The CDR3 region is CTSSAPSGGFRESTDTQYF. Here the CDR3 DNA reads TGTACCAGCAGCGCCCCTAGCGGGGGCTTCCGTGAGAGCACAGATACGCAGTATTTT. The variable domain in full, with the rest retrieved from reference TRBV9 and TRBJ2-3, is DSGVTQTPKHLITATGQRVTLRCSPRSGDLSVYWYQQSLDQGLQFLIQYYNGEERAKGNILERFSAQQFPDLHSELNLSSLELGDSALYFCTSSAPSGGFRESTDTQYFGPGTRLTVL.

The V and J genes are TRBV5-1 and TRBJ2-6; 7 bases map to TRBD1. Germline CDR1 and CDR2: SGHRS and YFSETQ. The V gene end was trimmed by 0 bases and the J gene end by 0 bases; junction bases not matched to a gene: 3. This CDR3 has 17 amino acids. The CDR3 DNA sequence: TGCGCCAGCAGCTTGGGAGGGACAGACTCTGGGGCCAACGTCCTGACTTTC. Amino acids: CASSLGGTDSGANVLTF.

The chain carries TRBV19 and TRBJ2-1, with D perhaps TRBD2 (6 bases). V lost 2 bases, J lost 0 bases, and 17 bases lay in between. The CDR3 spans 18 residues. Germline values: CDR1 LNHDA, CDR2 SQIVND (reference sequence). Here the CDR3 reads CASSIKGGAYSSYNEQFF. The CDR3 bases are TGTGCCAGTAGTATAAAGGGCGGGGCCTATAGCTCCTACAATGAGCAGTTCTTC.

In its sample, this clonotype was seen many times. The V call is TRBV20-1, the J call TRBJ1-2; no definite D call. The CDR3 covers 13 residues. Trimming shortened V by 3 bases and J by 8 bases, and 16 bases separated the two germline ends. Germline V gene data show CDR1 as DFQATT and CDR2 as SNEGSKA (reference sequence). CDR3 sequence reads: CSASISIEGGYTF. In DNA form, the CDR3 reads TGCAGTGCTAGTATCTCCATTGAAGGCGGCTACACCTTC.

This clonotype was seen at least ten times. The rearrangement uses TRBV5-1 and TRBJ2-1; D is undetermined. The length of the CDR3 is 12 residues. Germline lookup yields CDR1 SGHRS and CDR2 YFSETQ. Trimming removed 4 bases at V and 6 bases at J, with 8 bases between. DNA for the CDR3: TGCGCCAGCAGCGAGACACGCAATGAGCAGTTCTTC. Amino acid sequence: CASSETRNEQFF.

This clonotype has a count of ten or more. CDR3 coding DNA: TGTGCCAGCAGTGCCTTTAACGGGGCGAGCTCCTACAATGAGCAGTTCTTC. It is translated as CASSAFNGASSYNEQFF. The chain has TRBV12-3 or TRBV12-4 and TRBJ2-1; tentatively, D is TRBD1 or TRBD2 (5 bases each). V shed 5 bases and J shed 0 bases, with 17 bases lying between them. There are 17 residues in the CDR3.

The table lists this clonotype with many counts. V usage is TRBV21-1 and J usage is TRBJ2-1; the table calls TRBD2, which could not be checked here. TRBV21-1 is tagged as a pseudogene. The CDR3 consists of 18 residues. Written as DNA, the CDR3 is TGTGCCAGCCCTATTGCGCGGTCTAGCGGGGACCCTTACAATGAGCAGTTCTTC. Protein product: CASPIARSSGDPYNEQFF.

This clonotype was observed a handful of times. The chain uses TRBV20-1 and TRBJ1-5, with TRBD1 matching over 8 bases. Germline CDR1 is DFQATT and CDR2 is SNEGSKA (reference sequence). With 4 bases clipped from V and 0 bases from J, the junction kept 5 bases outside the gene matches. This CDR3 region has 15 residues. Here the CDR3 reads CSAKTGGYSNQPQHF. As DNA, the CDR3 is TGCAGTGCTAAAACAGGGGGGTATAGCAATCAGCCCCAGCATTTT.

This clonotype came up a few times. The chain is built from TRBV20-1 and TRBJ2-7; 12 positions match TRBD2. The V and J ends lost 0 bases and 3 bases, in that order; junction bases with no gene match: 15. CDR1 DFQATT and CDR2 SNEGSKA come from the germline V gene (reference sequence). The CDR3 has 19 amino acids. The CDR3 region has the DNA TGCAGTGCTAGAGATGCCCTAGCGGGGGGGCGACATCGCGACTACGAGCAGTACTTC. Translation: CSARDALAGGRHRDYEQYF.

The chain combines TRBV14 with TRBJ1-6; D gene unclear. The V and J ends lost 0 bases and 10 bases respectively, with 10 bases between them. This CDR3 contains 14 residues. Germline V gives CDR1 SGHDN, CDR2 FVKESK. The CDR3 sequence: CASSQEVTYSPLHF. The DNA of the CDR3 is TGTGCCAGCAGCCAAGAGGTCACATACTCACCCCTCCACTTT.

V is TRBV12-3 or TRBV12-4 and J is TRBJ2-1; TRBD2 might be the D (6 bases). The ends were cut back, 7 bases at V and 8 bases at J, with 9 bases in the middle. CDR3 length: 11 residues. The chain's CDR3 is CASTWGDEQFF. For the CDR3, the DNA is TGTGCCAGCACCTGGGGGGATGAGCAGTTCTTC.

There are a few counts of this clonotype. The rearrangement links TRBV7-7 to TRBJ2-1; 11 bases agree with TRBD1. Looked up from germline, CDR1 is SSHAT and CDR2 is FNYEAQ (reference sequence). CDR3 size: 15 residues. Trimming at V came to 5 bases and at J to 5 bases, leaving 5 bases not matched to a gene. The CDR3 DNA sequence: TGTGCCAGCAGCCCCGGGACAGGGGGTAACAATGAGCAGTTCTTC. This codes for CASSPGTGGNNEQFF. The variable domain in full, with the rest retrieved from reference TRBV7-7 and TRBJ2-1, is GAGVSQSPRYKVTKRGQDVTLRCDPISSHATLYWYQQALGQGPEFLTYFNYEAQPDKSGLPSDRFSAERPEGSISTLTIQRTEQRDSAMYRCASSPGTGGNNEQFFGPGTRLTVL.

This clonotype was detected many times. The rearrangement uses TRBV28 and TRBJ2-7, with TRBD1 matching over 8 bases. The V gene end was trimmed by 6 bases and the J gene end by 9 bases; junction bases not matched to a gene: 7. CDR1 and CDR2 (germline): MDHEN, SYDVKM. The CDR3 length is 12 residues. CDR3 sequence: CASREQGVGQYF. CDR3 bases: TGTGCCAGCAGAGAACAGGGGGTCGGGCAGTACTTC.